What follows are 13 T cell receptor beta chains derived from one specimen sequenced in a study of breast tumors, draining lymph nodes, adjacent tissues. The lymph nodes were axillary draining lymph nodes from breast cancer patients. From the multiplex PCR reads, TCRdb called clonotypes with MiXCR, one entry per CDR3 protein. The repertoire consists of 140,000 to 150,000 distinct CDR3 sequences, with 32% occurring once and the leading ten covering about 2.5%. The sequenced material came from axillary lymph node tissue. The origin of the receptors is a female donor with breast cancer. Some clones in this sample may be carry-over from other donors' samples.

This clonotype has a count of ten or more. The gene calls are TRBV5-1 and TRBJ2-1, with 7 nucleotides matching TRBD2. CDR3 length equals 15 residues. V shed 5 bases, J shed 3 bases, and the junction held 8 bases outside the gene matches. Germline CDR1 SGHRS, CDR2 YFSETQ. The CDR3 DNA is TGCGCCAGCAGTTCTCTGGGGGGGGACTACAATGAGCAGTTCTTC. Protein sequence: CASSSLGGDYNEQFF.

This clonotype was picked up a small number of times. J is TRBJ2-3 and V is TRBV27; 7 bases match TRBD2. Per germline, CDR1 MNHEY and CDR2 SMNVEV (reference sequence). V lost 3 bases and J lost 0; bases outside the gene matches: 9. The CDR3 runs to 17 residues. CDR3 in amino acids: CASSFIGGGDSTDTQYF. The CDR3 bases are TGTGCCAGCAGTTTTATAGGTGGGGGGGATAGCACAGATACGCAGTATTTT.

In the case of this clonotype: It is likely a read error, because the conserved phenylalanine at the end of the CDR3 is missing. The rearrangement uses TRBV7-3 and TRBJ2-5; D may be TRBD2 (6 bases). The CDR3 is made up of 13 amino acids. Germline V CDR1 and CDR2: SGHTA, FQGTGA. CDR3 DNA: TGTGCCTGCAGCTTATCTGGCGGGAAGACCCAGTACTCC. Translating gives CACSLSGGKTQYS.

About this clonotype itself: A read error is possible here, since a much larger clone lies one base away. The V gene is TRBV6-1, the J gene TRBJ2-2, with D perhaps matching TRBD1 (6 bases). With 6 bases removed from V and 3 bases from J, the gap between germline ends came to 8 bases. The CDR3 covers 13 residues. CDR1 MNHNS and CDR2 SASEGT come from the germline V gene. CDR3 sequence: CASRRTDTGELFF. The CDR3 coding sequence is TGTGCCAGCAGAAGGACAGACACCGGGGAGCTGTTTTTT.

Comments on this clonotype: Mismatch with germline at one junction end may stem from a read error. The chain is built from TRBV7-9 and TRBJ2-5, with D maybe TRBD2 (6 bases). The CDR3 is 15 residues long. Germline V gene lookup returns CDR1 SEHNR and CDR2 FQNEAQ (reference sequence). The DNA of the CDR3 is TGTGCCAGCAGCCCAAAGGGAGGAAGCACAGATACGCAGCACTTC. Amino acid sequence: CASSPKGGSTDTQHF.

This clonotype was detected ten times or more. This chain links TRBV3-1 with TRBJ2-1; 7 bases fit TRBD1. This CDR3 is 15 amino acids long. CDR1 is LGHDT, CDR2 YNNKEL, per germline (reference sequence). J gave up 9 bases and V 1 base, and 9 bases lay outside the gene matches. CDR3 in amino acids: CASSQGQGFTGEQFF. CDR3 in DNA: TGTGCCAGCAGCCAAGGACAGGGCTTCACGGGTGAGCAGTTCTTC.

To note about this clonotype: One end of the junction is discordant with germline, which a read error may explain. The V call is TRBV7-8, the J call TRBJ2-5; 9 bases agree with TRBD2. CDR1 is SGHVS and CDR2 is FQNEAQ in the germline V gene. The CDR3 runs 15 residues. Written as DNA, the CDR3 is TGTGCCAGCAGCTTAAGCGGGGGGCCTCAAGAGACCCAGCACTTC. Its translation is CASSLSGGPQETQHF.

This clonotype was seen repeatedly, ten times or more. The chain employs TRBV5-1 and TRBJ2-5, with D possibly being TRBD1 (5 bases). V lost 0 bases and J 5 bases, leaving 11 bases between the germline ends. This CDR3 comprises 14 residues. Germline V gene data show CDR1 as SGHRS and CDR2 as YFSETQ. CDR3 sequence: CASSLGQGWETQYF. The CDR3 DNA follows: TGCGCCAGCAGCTTGGGGCAGGGTTGGGAGACCCAGTACTTC.

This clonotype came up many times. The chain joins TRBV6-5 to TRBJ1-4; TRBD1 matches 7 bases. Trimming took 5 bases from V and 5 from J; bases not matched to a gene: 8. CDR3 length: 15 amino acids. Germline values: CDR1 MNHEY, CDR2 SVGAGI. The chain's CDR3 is CASSRGTVTNEKLFF. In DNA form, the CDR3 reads TGTGCCAGCAGTCGTGGGACAGTTACGAATGAAAAACTGTTTTTT.

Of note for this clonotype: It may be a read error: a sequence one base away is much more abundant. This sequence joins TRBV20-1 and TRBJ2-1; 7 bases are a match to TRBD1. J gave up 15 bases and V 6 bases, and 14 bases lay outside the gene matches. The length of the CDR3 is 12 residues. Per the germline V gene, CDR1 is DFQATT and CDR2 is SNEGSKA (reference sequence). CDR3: CSATIGQVEPFF. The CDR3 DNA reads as TGCAGTGCGACTATCGGACAGGTAGAACCGTTCTTC.

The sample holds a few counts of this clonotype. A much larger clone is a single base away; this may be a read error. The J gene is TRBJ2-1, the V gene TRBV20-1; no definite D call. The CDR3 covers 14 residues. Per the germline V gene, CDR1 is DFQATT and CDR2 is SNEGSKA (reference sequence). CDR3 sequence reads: CSASSGLLYTEQFF. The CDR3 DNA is TGCAGTGCTAGTTCTGGCCTCCTTTACACTGAGCAGTTCTTC.

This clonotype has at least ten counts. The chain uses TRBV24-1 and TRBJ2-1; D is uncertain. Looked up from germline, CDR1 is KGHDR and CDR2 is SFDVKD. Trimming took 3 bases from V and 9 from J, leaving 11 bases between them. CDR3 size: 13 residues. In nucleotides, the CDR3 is TGTGCCACCAGTGATCCGAATAACAGTGAGCAGTTCTTC. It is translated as CATSDPNNSEQFF.

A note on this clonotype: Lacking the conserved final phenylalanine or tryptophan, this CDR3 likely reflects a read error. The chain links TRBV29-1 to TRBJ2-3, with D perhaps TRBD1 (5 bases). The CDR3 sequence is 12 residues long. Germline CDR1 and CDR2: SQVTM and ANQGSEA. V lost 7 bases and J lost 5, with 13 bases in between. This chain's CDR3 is CSAGHGRDTQYS. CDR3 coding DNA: TGCAGCGCAGGGCACGGCCGAGATACGCAGTATTCC.